The 28 T cell receptor beta chains listed next were all sequenced from one sample in a study of blood T cells in healthy people across ages. Next came a second PCR, run for roughly 6 to 11 cycles, which used a sample-barcoded 5' primer along with a J-beta primer mix. TCRdb called the 5' RACE reads again in MiXCR, with one record for every CDR3 protein. Among approximately 2,000,000 distinct CDR3 sequences, 39% were seen once, and the ten largest hold under 30%. Sequencing used blood. The receptors originated from a human donor in good health.

In this sample, this clonotype turned up a few times. The chain carries TRBV20-1 and TRBJ2-1; D gene ambiguous. The V gene lost 0 bases and the J gene lost 2 bases, with 11 bases spanning the gap. CDR1 and CDR2 from the germline V gene are DFQATT and SNEGSKA (reference sequence). The CDR3 runs 15 residues. Written as DNA, the CDR3 is TGCAGTGCTAGAGAATCGACACAACCCTACAATGAGCAGTTCTTC. Residues: CSARESTQPYNEQFF.

The genes are TRBV10-3 and TRBJ1-5; D may be TRBD1 (6 bases). CDR1 ENHRY and CDR2 SYGVKD come from the germline V gene. The CDR3 spans 14 residues. V lost 6 bases and J lost 2, with 11 bases in between. Written as DNA, the CDR3 is TGTGCCATCAGGGGGGGCAGGGGCAATCAGCCCCAGCATTTT. It yields the protein CAIRGGRGNQPQHF.

This chain uses TRBV20-1 with TRBJ2-1; tentatively, D is TRBD2 (6 bases). Trimming took off 7 bases at V and 4 bases at J, with 11 bases between the two ends. This CDR3 has 12 residues. Germline V gives CDR1 DFQATT, CDR2 SNEGSKA (reference sequence). The CDR3 sequence is CSGGGFYNEQFF. The CDR3 DNA reads TGCAGTGGTGGGGGGTTTTACAATGAGCAGTTCTTC.

The chain combines TRBV12-3 or TRBV12-4 with TRBJ2-7, with a tentative D call TRBD1 (5 bases). Trimming removed 4 bases at V and 2 bases at J, with 12 bases between. CDR3 size: 14 residues. CDR3 sequence: CASSWPGHAYEQYF. Here the CDR3 DNA reads TGTGCCAGCAGTTGGCCAGGGCACGCCTACGAGCAGTACTTC.

The chain links TRBV5-1 to TRBJ2-7; D remains unclear. Deletions cut 0 bases from V and 1 base from J, with 8 bases between. This CDR3 spans 14 amino acids. From germline, CDR1 is SGHRS and CDR2 YFSETQ. The CDR3 DNA sequence: TGCGCCAGCAGCTTGGCTATGCCTTCCTACGAGCAGTACTTC. Its translation is CASSLAMPSYEQYF.

The chain employs TRBV7-9 and TRBJ2-1, with D maybe TRBD2 (5 bases). The germline CDR1 and CDR2 sequences are SEHNR and FQNEAQ (reference sequence). There are 15 residues in the CDR3. V lost 6 bases to trimming and J lost 3 bases, with 15 bases between them. CDR3 in amino acids: CASRMASGYYNEQFF. The CDR3 DNA reads TGTGCCAGCAGAATGGCGAGCGGTTACTACAATGAGCAGTTCTTC.

V gene TRBV20-1 combines with J gene TRBJ2-3; D gene unclear. Trimming pared 8 bases from V and 0 bases from J, leaving 12 bases between. The CDR3 length is 13 residues. The germline gives CDR1 DFQATT, CDR2 SNEGSKA (reference sequence). CDR3 loop: CSCGRSSTDTQYF. For the CDR3, the DNA is TGCAGTTGTGGGCGGAGTAGCACAGATACGCAGTATTTT.

The chain combines TRBV12-3 or TRBV12-4 with TRBJ2-7; no clear D. The CDR3 covers 14 residues. V dropped 3 bases and J dropped 0 bases, with 9 bases sitting between them. The CDR3 is CASSFGLASYEQYF. The DNA of the CDR3 is TGTGCCAGCAGTTTTGGCCTTGCCTCCTACGAGCAGTACTTC.

This clonotype was detected once. The chain uses TRBV11-2 and TRBJ2-3; D ambiguous. Germline values: CDR1 SGHAT, CDR2 FQNNGV. This CDR3 comprises 15 residues. The ends were cut back, 5 bases at V and 5 bases at J, with 17 bases in the middle. CDR3 in amino acids: CASSHYPRRRDTQYF. The CDR3 DNA reads TGTGCCAGCAGCCACTATCCCCGACGTCGAGATACGCAGTATTTT.

The chain is built from TRBV13 and TRBJ2-5, with D possibly matching TRBD2 (6 bases). CDR1 is PRHDT, CDR2 FYEKMQ, per germline (reference sequence). V was cut by 6 bases and J by 4 bases, with 18 bases left in between. This CDR3 is 15 amino acids long. The CDR3 here is CASSYRTLEGETQYF. The CDR3 DNA reads as TGTGCCAGCAGTTACCGGACCCTGGAGGGAGAGACCCAGTACTTC. Full variable domain (remainder filled in from reference TRBV13 and TRBJ2-5): AAGVIQSPRHLIKEKRETATLKCYPIPRHDTVYWYQQGPGQDPQFLISFYEKMQSDKGSIPDRFSAQQFSDYHSELNMSSLELGDSALYFCASSYRTLEGETQYFGPGTRLLVL.

This clonotype was counted only a few times. The chain is built from TRBV5-1 and TRBJ2-5; tentative D call: TRBD1 (5 bases). Trimming cost V 4 bases and J 11 bases, with 18 bases left between them. The V gene's germline CDR1 is SGHRS and CDR2 YFSETQ. This CDR3 comprises 13 residues. Here the CDR3 reads CASSVEPGLQQYF. The DNA of the CDR3 is TGCGCCAGCAGCGTAGAACCAGGGTTGCAGCAGTACTTC.

V and J are TRBV7-9 and TRBJ2-3, with 11 bases identical to TRBD1. Germline CDR1 reads SEHNR; CDR2 reads FQNEAQ (reference sequence). V trimming: 4 bases; J trimming: 4 bases; junction bases outside the gene matches: 7. The CDR3 covers 16 residues. In DNA form, the CDR3 reads TGTGCCAGCAGCTCAGACCCGGGACAGGGGGCAGATACGCAGTATTTT. It yields the protein CASSSDPGQGADTQYF.

In nucleotides, the CDR3 is TGCAGCGTTGTTCCACAGGCGAAGAACTATGGCTACACCTTC. Encoded protein: CSVVPQAKNYGYTF. J is TRBJ1-2 and V is TRBV29-1; D perhaps matches TRBD1 (5 bases). The germline V gene encodes CDR1 SQVTM and CDR2 ANQGSEA. V was clipped by 4 bases and J by 2 bases, with 14 bases between them. The CDR3 is made up of 14 amino acids. The full variable domain, with the rest looked up from reference TRBV29-1 and TRBJ1-2, is SAVISQKPSRDICQRGTSLTIQCQVDSQVTMMFWYRQQPGQSLTLIATANQGSEATYESGFVIDKFPISRPNLTFSTLTVSNMSPEDSSIYLCSVVPQAKNYGYTFGSGTRLTVV.

The chain combines TRBV5-1 with TRBJ2-5, with D tentatively TRBD2 (5 bases). Between the trimmed V and J ends, which lost 4 bases and 5 bases, there was a span of 18 bases. This CDR3 comprises 15 residues. Germline V gives CDR1 SGHRS, CDR2 YFSETQ. CDR3 residues: CASSPSLRAWETQYF. Here the CDR3 DNA reads TGCGCCAGCAGCCCCTCCTTGAGGGCCTGGGAGACCCAGTACTTC.

This clonotype was observed a single time. V and J are TRBV28 and TRBJ1-2, with no clear D. The CDR3 spans 13 residues. CDR1 and CDR2 from the germline V gene are MDHEN and SYDVKM. Trimming removed 3 bases at V and 6 bases at J, with 11 bases between. The CDR3 DNA reads TGTGCCAGCAGTTTTGGAACCTCCCATGGCTACACCTTC. This codes for CASSFGTSHGYTF.

CDR3 DNA sequence: TGTGCCAGCAAACCAGGCTCCTATAATTCACCCCTCCACTTT. Its translation: CASKPGSYNSPLHF. The chain combines TRBV12-3 or TRBV12-4 with TRBJ1-6; D is ambiguous. Trimming cost V 7 bases and J 0 bases, with 7 bases left between them. The CDR3 has 14 amino acids.

This clonotype was detected only a few times. The chain joins TRBV25-1 to TRBJ2-4, with D perhaps TRBD2 (5 bases). Trimming removed 2 bases at V and 2 bases at J, with 7 bases between. This CDR3 is 14 amino acids long. In germline, CDR1 is MGHDK, CDR2 SYGVNS. CDR3 loop: CASSESGTKNIQYF. The DNA of the CDR3 is TGTGCCAGCAGTGAAAGCGGAACCAAAAACATTCAGTACTTC.

This clonotype was recorded a few times. The rearrangement links TRBV20-1 to TRBJ2-1, with D perhaps given as TRBD1 or TRBD2 (6 bases each). Between the trimmed V and J ends, which lost 5 bases and 2 bases, there was a span of 13 bases. The CDR3 totals 14 residues. CDR1 is DFQATT and CDR2 is SNEGSKA in the germline V gene (reference sequence). CDR3 residues: CSASRGPTYNEQFF. CDR3 nucleotides: TGCAGTGCTTCACGGGGGCCTACCTACAATGAGCAGTTCTTC.

This clonotype was recorded a few times. The chain uses TRBV5-6 and TRBJ1-1; TRBD1 matches at 7 bases. Germline CDR1 and CDR2: SGHDT and YYEEEE. This CDR3 contains 12 residues. With V trimmed by 7 bases and J by 12 bases, 12 bases remained unmatched. The CDR3 loop is CASHRGTGGTFF. In DNA, the CDR3 is TGTGCCAGCCACAGGGGTACGGGGGGAACTTTCTTT. Combining the CDR3 with reference TRBV5-6 and TRBJ1-1 gives the whole variable domain DAGVTQSPTHLIKTRGQQVTLRCSPKSGHDTVSWYQQALGQGPQFIFQYYEEEERQRGNFPDRFSGHQFPNYSSELNVNALLLGDSALYLCASHRGTGGTFFGQGTRLTVV.

The chain joins TRBV20-1 to TRBJ1-2; TRBD1 matches at 9 bases. The ends lost 5 bases at V and 7 bases at J; junction bases unmatched: 5. Per the germline V gene, CDR1 is DFQATT and CDR2 is SNEGSKA (reference sequence). The CDR3 consists of 12 residues. The CDR3 coding sequence is TGCAGTGCTGGGACAGGGAGGGGTGGCTACACCTTC. This sequence encodes CSAGTGRGGYTF.

The genes are TRBV20-1 and TRBJ2-3; TRBD1 agrees at 8 bases. V lost 4 bases, J lost 6 bases, and 9 bases stayed unmatched. The CDR3 runs 14 residues. Germline V gene lookup returns CDR1 DFQATT and CDR2 SNEGSKA (reference sequence). Here the CDR3 reads CSAIVTGEVDTQYF. Here the CDR3 DNA reads TGCAGTGCTATTGTGACAGGGGAGGTGGATACGCAGTATTTT.

This chain connects TRBV7-2 to TRBJ2-1; D remains unclear. Deletions cut 4 bases from V and 2 bases from J, with 6 bases between. CDR1 is SGHTA, CDR2 FQGNSA, per germline. The CDR3 has 13 residues. This CDR3 reads CASSSLAYNEQFF. The CDR3 DNA reads TGTGCCAGCAGCTCCCTCGCCTACAATGAGCAGTTCTTC.

V gene TRBV11-2 combines with J gene TRBJ2-1; D tentatively fits TRBD1 or TRBD2 (5 bases each). Between the trimmed V and J ends, which lost 1 base and 8 bases, there was a span of 15 bases. Germline loops: CDR1 SGHAT, CDR2 FQNNGV. This CDR3 is built from 15 residues. This CDR3 is CASSLVFVEGHEQFF. CDR3 coding DNA: TGTGCCAGCAGCTTAGTATTCGTAGAGGGGCATGAGCAGTTCTTC.

In nucleotides, the CDR3 is TGTGCCAGCAGGAGGGGACAGGGGGAGAAAGCTTTCTTT. Translating gives CASRRGQGEKAFF. The gene calls are TRBV6-2 or TRBV6-3 and TRBJ1-1; TRBD1 aligns across 11 bases. CDR3 length: 13 amino acids. The V gene end was trimmed by 6 bases and the J gene end by 9 bases; junction bases not matched to a gene: 6. Germline V gene sequence: CDR1 MNHEY, CDR2 SVGEGT.

This clonotype was counted a few times. The CDR3 nucleotides read TGCAGTGCGAGCTACCGCTACGGAGCAGAGACCCAGTACTTC. This codes for CSASYRYGAETQYF. The J gene is TRBJ2-5, the V gene TRBV20-1; D is unresolved. The CDR3 runs 14 residues. The germline V gene encodes CDR1 DFQATT and CDR2 SNEGSKA (reference sequence). V lost 6 bases and J 4 bases, leaving 18 bases between the germline ends.

This clonotype was seen many times. The chain uses TRBV5-1 and TRBJ1-2; no reliable D call. V lost 0 bases and J 8 bases, leaving 14 bases between the germline ends. The CDR3 extends over 14 amino acids. Germline V gene sequence: CDR1 SGHRS, CDR2 YFSETQ. The CDR3 nucleotides read TGCGCCAGCAGCTTGGACAACTACTCGGGGGGCTACACCTTC. This gives the protein CASSLDNYSGGYTF. Combining the CDR3 with reference TRBV5-1 and TRBJ1-2 gives the whole variable domain KAGVTQTPRYLIKTRGQQVTLSCSPISGHRSVSWYQQTPGQGLQFLFEYFSETQRNKGNFPGRFSGRQFSNSRSEMNVSTLELGDSALYLCASSLDNYSGGYTFGSGTRLTVV.

V usage is TRBV11-2 and J usage is TRBJ2-3; TRBD2 agrees at 8 bases. After removal of 6 bases from V and 11 bases from J, the junction contained 7 bases not matched to a gene. The CDR3 runs to 12 residues. CDR1 is SGHAT and CDR2 is FQNNGV in the germline V gene. The CDR3 DNA follows: TGTGCCAGCAGAGGGGAGCGGGGGATGCAGTATTTT. It translates to CASRGERGMQYF.

This sequence joins TRBV12-3 or TRBV12-4 and TRBJ1-5; TRBD1 aligns across 9 bases. The CDR3 loop spans 13 amino acids. V gave up 5 bases and J gave up 6 bases; unmatched junction bases: 2. This CDR3 reads CASSGTGRQPQHF. In DNA form, the CDR3 reads TGTGCCAGCAGTGGGACAGGGCGTCAGCCCCAGCATTTT.